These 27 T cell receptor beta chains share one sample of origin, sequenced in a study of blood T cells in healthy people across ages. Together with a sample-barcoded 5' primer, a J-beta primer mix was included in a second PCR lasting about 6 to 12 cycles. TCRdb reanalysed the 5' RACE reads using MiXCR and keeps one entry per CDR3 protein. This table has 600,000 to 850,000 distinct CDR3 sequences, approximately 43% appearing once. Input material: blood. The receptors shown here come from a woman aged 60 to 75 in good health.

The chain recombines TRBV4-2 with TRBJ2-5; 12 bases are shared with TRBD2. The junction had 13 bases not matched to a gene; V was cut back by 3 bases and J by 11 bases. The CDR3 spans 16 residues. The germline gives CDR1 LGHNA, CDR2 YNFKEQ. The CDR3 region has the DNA TGTGCCAGCAGCCAGATCCTAGCGGGAGGGAAGAATGAGCAGTACTTC. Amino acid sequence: CASSQILAGGKNEQYF.

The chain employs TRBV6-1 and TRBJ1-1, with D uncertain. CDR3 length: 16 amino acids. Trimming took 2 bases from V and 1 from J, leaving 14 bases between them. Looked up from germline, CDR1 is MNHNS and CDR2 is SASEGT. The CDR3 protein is CASSEILEKGNTEAFF. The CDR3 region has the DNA TGTGCCAGCAGTGAAATATTAGAAAAGGGGAACACTGAAGCTTTCTTT.

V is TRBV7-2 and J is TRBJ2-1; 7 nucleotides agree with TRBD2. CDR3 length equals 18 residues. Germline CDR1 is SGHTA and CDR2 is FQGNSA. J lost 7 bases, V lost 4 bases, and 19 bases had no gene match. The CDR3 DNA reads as TGTGCCAGCAGCTCCCCGGGACTACACCCAACCGCGGGAAATGAGCAGTTCTTC. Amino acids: CASSSPGLHPTAGNEQFF.

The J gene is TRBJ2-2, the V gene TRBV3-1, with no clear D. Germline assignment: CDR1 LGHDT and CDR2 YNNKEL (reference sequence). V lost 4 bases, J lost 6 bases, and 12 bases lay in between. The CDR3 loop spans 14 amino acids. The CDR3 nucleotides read TGTGCCAGCAGCCGAGAGGACCGTGCCGGGGAGCTGTTTTTT. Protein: CASSREDRAGELFF.

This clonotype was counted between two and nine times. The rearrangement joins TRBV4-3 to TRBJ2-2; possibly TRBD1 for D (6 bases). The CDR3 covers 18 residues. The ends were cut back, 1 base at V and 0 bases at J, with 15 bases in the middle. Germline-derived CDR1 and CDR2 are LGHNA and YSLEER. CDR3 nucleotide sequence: TGCGCCAGCAGCCAAGCTAGGACAGATCTCTCGAACACCGGGGAGCTGTTTTTT. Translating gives CASSQARTDLSNTGELFF.

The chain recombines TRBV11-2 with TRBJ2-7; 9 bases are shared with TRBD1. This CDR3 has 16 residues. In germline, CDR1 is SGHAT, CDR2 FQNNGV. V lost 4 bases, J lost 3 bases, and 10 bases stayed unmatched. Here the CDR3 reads CASSSLNRDRDYEQYF. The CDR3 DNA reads TGTGCCAGCAGCTCCTTAAACCGGGACAGGGACTACGAGCAGTACTTC.

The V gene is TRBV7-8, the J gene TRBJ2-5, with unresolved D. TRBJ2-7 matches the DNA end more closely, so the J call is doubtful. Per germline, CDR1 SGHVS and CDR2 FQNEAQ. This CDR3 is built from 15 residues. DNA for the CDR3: TGTGCCAGCAGCTTAAGGGCGGTCAGCCCCGCCGAGCAGTACTTC. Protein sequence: CASSLRAVSPAEQYF.

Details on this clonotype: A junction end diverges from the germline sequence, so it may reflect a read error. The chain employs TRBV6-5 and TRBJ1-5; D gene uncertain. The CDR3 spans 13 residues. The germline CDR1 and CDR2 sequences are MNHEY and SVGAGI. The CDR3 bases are TGTGCCACCAGTCGGACCAACAATCAGCCCCAGCATTTT. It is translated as CATSRTNNQPQHF.

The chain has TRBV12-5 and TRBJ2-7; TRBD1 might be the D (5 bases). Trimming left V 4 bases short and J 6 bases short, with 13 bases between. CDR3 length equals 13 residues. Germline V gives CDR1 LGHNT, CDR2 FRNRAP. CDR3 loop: CASGSAGAAEQYF. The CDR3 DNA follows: TGTGCTAGTGGTTCCGCTGGGGCGGCCGAGCAGTACTTC.

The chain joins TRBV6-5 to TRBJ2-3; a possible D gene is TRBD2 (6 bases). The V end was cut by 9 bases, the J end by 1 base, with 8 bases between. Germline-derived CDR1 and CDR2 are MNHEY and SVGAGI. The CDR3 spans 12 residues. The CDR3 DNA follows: TGTGCCAGTCGGAGGGGCACAGATACGCAGTATTTT. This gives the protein CASRRGTDTQYF.

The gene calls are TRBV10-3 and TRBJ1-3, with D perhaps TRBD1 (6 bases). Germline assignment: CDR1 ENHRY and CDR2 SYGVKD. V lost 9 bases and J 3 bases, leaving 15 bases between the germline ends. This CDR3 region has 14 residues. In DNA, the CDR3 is TGTGCCATTATGTTCCGGGACAATGGAAACACCATATATTTT. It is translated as CAIMFRDNGNTIYF.

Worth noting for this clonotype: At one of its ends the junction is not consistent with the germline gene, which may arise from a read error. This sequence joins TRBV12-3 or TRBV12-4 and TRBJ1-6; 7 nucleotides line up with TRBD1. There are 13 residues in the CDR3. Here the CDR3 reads CASTGTANSPPHF. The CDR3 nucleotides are TGTGCCAGCACCGGGACAGCTAATTCACCCCCCCACTTT.

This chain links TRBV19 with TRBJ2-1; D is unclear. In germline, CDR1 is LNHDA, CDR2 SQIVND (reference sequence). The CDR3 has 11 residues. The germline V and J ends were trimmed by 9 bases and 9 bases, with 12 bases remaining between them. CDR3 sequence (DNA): TGTGCCAGGAGTTTTTTACGTGAGCAGTTCTTC. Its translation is CARSFLREQFF.

The CDR3 DNA follows: TGTGCCAGCAGCTTAGGACTAGCGGGAACTGATGAGCAGTTCTTC. This codes for CASSLGLAGTDEQFF. V usage is TRBV11-3 and J usage is TRBJ2-1, with 11 bases lining up with TRBD2. The CDR3 is 15 residues long. The V and J ends lost 1 base and 8 bases, in that order; junction bases with no gene match: 4. The germline gives CDR1 SGHNT, CDR2 YENEEA.

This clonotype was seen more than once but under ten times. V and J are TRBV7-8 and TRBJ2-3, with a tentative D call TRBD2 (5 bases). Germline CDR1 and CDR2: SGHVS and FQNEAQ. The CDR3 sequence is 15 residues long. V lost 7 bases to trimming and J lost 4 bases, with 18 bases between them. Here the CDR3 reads CASNPGSGRADTQYF. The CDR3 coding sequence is TGTGCCAGCAACCCGGGTTCGGGAAGGGCAGATACGCAGTATTTT. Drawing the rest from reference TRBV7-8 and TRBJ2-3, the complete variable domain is GAGVSQSPRYKVAKRGQDVALRCDPISGHVSLFWYQQALGQGPEFLTYFQNEAQLDKSGLPSDRFFAERPEGSVSTLKIQRTQQEDSAVYLCASNPGSGRADTQYFGPGTRLTVL.

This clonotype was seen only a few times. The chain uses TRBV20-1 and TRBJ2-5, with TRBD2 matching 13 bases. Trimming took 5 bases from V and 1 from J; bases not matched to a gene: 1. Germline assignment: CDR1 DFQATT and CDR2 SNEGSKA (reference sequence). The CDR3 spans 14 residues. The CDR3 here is CSAGTSGTQETQYF. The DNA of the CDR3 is TGCAGTGCTGGGACTAGCGGGACCCAAGAGACCCAGTACTTC.

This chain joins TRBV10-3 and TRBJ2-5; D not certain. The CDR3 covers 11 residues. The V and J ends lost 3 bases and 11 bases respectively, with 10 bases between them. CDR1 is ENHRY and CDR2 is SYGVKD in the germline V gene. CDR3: CAISEMYEQYF. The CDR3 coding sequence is TGTGCCATCAGTGAAATGTATGAGCAGTACTTC.

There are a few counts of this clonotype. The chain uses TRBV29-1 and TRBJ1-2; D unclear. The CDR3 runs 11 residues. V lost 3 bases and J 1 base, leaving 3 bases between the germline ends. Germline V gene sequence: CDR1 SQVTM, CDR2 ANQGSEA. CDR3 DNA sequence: TGCAGCGTTGATGGTAACTATGGCTACACCTTC. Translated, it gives CSVDGNYGYTF.

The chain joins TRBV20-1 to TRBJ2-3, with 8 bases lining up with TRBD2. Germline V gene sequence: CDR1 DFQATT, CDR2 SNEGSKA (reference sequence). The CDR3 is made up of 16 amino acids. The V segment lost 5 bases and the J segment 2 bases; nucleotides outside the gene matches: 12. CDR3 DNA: TGCAGTGCTTCAGCAGCGGGAGCTAGGCCCACAGATACGCAGTATTTT. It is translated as CSASAAGARPTDTQYF.

CDR3 amino acids: CASSGTGSGGIYNEQFF. The DNA of the CDR3 is TGTGCCAGCAGCGGAACAGGGAGTGGAGGGATCTACAATGAGCAGTTCTTC. The chain is built from TRBV5-6 and TRBJ2-1; TRBD1 or TRBD2 may be the D gene (6 bases each). There are 17 residues in the CDR3. Trimming cost V 4 bases and J 3 bases, with 20 bases left between them. CDR1 SGHDT and CDR2 YYEEEE come from the germline V gene.

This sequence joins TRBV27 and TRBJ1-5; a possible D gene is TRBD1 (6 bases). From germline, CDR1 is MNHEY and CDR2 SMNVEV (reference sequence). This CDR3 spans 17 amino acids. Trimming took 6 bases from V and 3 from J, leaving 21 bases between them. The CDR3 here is CASRPYGGGRYNQPQHF. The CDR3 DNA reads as TGTGCCAGCAGACCCTACGGAGGGGGGCGGTACAATCAGCCCCAGCATTTT.

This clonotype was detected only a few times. The CDR3 loop reads CASSSPGADGYTF. In nucleotides, the CDR3 is TGTGCCAGCAGTAGCCCGGGGGCGGATGGCTACACCTTC. The chain employs TRBV28 and TRBJ1-2; weak D call: TRBD1 (6 bases). V was cut by 5 bases and J by 6 bases, with 13 bases left in between. The CDR3 length is 13 residues. Germline CDR1 is MDHEN and CDR2 is SYDVKM.

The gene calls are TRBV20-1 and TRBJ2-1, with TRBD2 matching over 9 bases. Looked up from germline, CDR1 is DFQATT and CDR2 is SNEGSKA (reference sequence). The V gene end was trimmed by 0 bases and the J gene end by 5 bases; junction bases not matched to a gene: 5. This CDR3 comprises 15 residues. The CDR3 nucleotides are TGCAGTGCTAGAGATCCTAGCGGGGAGGACAATGAGCAGTTCTTC. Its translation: CSARDPSGEDNEQFF.

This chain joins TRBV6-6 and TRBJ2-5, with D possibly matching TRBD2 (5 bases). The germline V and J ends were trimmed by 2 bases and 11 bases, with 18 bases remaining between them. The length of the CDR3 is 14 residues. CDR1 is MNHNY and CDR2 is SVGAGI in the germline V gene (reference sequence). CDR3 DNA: TGTGCCAGCAGTTACGGTAGGGCTCTGGGAGAGCAGTACTTC. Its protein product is CASSYGRALGEQYF.

The CDR3 coding sequence is TGTGCCAGCTTAAAAGGGGGGGCTAATTCACCCCTCCACTTT. Protein sequence: CASLKGGANSPLHF. V gene TRBV2 combines with J gene TRBJ1-6; perhaps TRBD1 as D (6 bases). CDR3 length: 14 residues. Trimming left V 8 bases short and J 6 bases short, with 14 bases between. Germline CDR1 is SNHLY and CDR2 is FYNNEI.

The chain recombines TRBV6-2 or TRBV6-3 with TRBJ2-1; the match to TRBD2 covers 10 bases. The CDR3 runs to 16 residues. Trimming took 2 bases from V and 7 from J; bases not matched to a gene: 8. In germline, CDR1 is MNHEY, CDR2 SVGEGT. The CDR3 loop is CASSYGPSGGKNEQFF. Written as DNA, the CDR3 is TGTGCCAGCAGTTACGGCCCTAGCGGGGGAAAAAATGAGCAGTTCTTC.

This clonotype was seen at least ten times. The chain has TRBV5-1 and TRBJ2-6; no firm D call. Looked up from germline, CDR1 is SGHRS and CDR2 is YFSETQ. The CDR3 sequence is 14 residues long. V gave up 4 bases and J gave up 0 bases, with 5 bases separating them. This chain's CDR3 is CASSNSSGANVLTF. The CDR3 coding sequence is TGCGCCAGCAGCAACAGCTCTGGGGCCAACGTCCTGACTTTC.